One and the same sample provided the 19 T cell receptor beta chains below, sequenced in a study of Ad26.COV2.S vaccination and SARS-CoV-2 variants. Measured with immunoSEQ multiplex PCR; TCRdb has only the in-frame clones, and not every one. The repertoire includes 200,000 to 300,000 clones, roughly 88% of them detected once, and 9.5% to 12% sits in the top ten. Described treatment: around 19 received Ad26.COV2.S at low or high dose, single or two shots; about 5 received placebo; per-sample allocation not given. All samples were drawn on day 63, counting from the first vaccine or placebo injection. Sequenced here: peripheral blood, sampled in a trial of Ad26.COV2.S vaccine versus placebo. Source of these receptors: a person aged 18-60 years who received the Ad26.COV2.S COVID-19 vaccine or a placebo.

The V and J genes are TRBV6-2 or TRBV6-3 and TRBJ1-6; D unclear. The V gene's germline CDR1 is MNHEY and CDR2 SVGEGT. V lost 5 bases, J lost 7 bases, and 12 bases lay in between. The CDR3 has 14 residues. The chain's CDR3 is CASSRDSTNSPLHF. CDR3 nucleotide sequence: TGTGCCAGCAGTCGTGACTCCACCAATTCACCCCTCCACTTT.

This CDR3 is CSVTGKYEQYF. The DNA for the CDR3 is TGCAGCGTGACAGGGAAGTACGAGCAGTACTTC. The rearrangement uses TRBV29-1 and TRBJ2-7; 7 positions agree with TRBD1. The length of the CDR3 is 11 residues. Germline assignment: CDR1 SQVTM and CDR2 ANQGSEA. The V gene end was trimmed by 6 bases and the J gene end by 4 bases; junction bases not matched to a gene: 3.

This clone was detected only once. The chain has TRBV28 and TRBJ1-5; 8 positions agree with TRBD1. Germline V gene lookup returns CDR1 MDHEN and CDR2 SYDVKM. The ends lost 3 bases at V and 9 bases at J; junction bases unmatched: 7. The CDR3 sequence is 14 residues long. CDR3 region: CASSLGGQGGPQHF. For the CDR3, the DNA is TGTGCCAGCAGTTTGGGTGGACAGGGAGGGCCCCAGCATTTT.

The rearrangement uses TRBV9 and TRBJ1-2, with D hard to call. The CDR3 loop spans 14 amino acids. The germline V and J ends were trimmed by 0 bases and 2 bases, with 8 bases remaining between them. Germline V CDR1 and CDR2: SGDLS, YYNGEE. The CDR3, as DNA: TGTGCCAGCAGCGTAGGTAGAGTAAACTATGGCTACACCTTC. Encoded protein: CASSVGRVNYGYTF.

The chain is built from TRBV10-2 and TRBJ2-7, with 9 bases lining up with TRBD2. Losses at the gene ends were 6 bases for V and 4 bases for J; bases not matched to a gene: 4. This CDR3 region has 13 residues. Germline CDR1 reads WSHSY; CDR2 reads SAAADI. The CDR3 here is CASSASGMYEQYF. CDR3 bases: TGCGCCAGCAGCGCTAGCGGGATGTACGAGCAGTACTTC.

The chain carries TRBV6-2 or TRBV6-3 and TRBJ2-1, with no clear D. This CDR3 comprises 14 residues. V lost 2 bases and J lost 8, with 13 bases in between. The germline CDR1 and CDR2 sequences are MNHEY and SVGEGT. The CDR3 DNA follows: TGTGCCAGCAGTTACCCCGGCAGATTGGATGAGCAGTTCTTC. Its translation: CASSYPGRLDEQFF.

This chain uses TRBV28 with TRBJ1-2, with 9 positions matching TRBD1. Germline loops: CDR1 MDHEN, CDR2 SYDVKM. Trimming cost V 5 bases and J 11 bases; bases outside gene matches: 18. The CDR3 runs 16 residues. CDR3 loop: CASSKRDRVPYGGYTF. CDR3 in DNA: TGTGCCAGCAGTAAGAGGGACAGGGTCCCCTATGGCGGGTACACCTTC.

This clone was recorded only once. The rearrangement joins TRBV30 to TRBJ2-7, with 7 positions matching TRBD1. Germline lookup yields CDR1 GTSNPN and CDR2 SVGIG (reference sequence). After removal of 7 bases from V and 4 bases from J, the junction contained 7 bases not matched to a gene. CDR3 size: 12 residues. The CDR3 DNA reads as TGTGCCTCACGGGACAGTGGGTACGAGCAGTACTTC. Protein product: CASRDSGYEQYF.

The chain carries TRBV7-8 and TRBJ2-7; 8 positions match TRBD1. J gave up 2 bases and V 5 bases, and 11 bases lay outside the gene matches. The CDR3 covers 16 residues. CDR1 SGHVS and CDR2 FQNEAQ come from the germline V gene. The CDR3 DNA follows: TGTGCCAGCAGCCCGCCTAGGGGGACAGGACCCTACGAGCAGTACTTC. Protein sequence: CASSPPRGTGPYEQYF.

The CDR3 coding sequence is TGTGCCAGCAGCCGAGGACTGGGCAATCAGCCCCAGCATTTT. It specifies CASSRGLGNQPQHF. J is TRBJ1-5 and V is TRBV3-1 (or the pseudogene TRBV3-2); no clear D. The CDR3 length is 14 residues. CDR1 is LGHDT and CDR2 is YNNKEL in the germline V gene (reference sequence). Between the trimmed V and J ends, which lost 4 bases and 2 bases, there was a span of 9 bases.

V usage is TRBV2 and J usage is TRBJ2-2; D remains unclear. Germline V CDR1 and CDR2: SNHLY, FYNNEI. The V and J ends lost 6 bases and 6 bases respectively, with 8 bases between them. The CDR3 is 12 amino acids. The CDR3 DNA reads as TGTGCCAGCAGCCTCCGGGCCGGGGAGCTGTTTTTT. This gives the protein CASSLRAGELFF.

The chain links TRBV14 to TRBJ1-1; a possible D gene is TRBD1 (6 bases). The germline V and J ends were trimmed by 6 bases and 10 bases, with 15 bases remaining between them. CDR1 is SGHDN and CDR2 is FVKESK in the germline V gene. The CDR3 extends over 12 amino acids. The CDR3, as DNA: TGTGCCAGCAGTCTAAACAGGGAGGGAGCTTTCTTT. Its protein product is CASSLNREGAFF.

Here the CDR3 DNA reads TGTGCCAGCAGCCGAGAGGGGATGAACACTGAAGCTTTCTTT. Translated, it gives CASSREGMNTEAFF. The chain joins TRBV4-2 to TRBJ1-1; D perhaps matches TRBD1 (5 bases). The CDR3 has 14 amino acids. V was trimmed by 4 bases and J by 0 bases, leaving 9 bases between them. The germline V gene encodes CDR1 LGHNA and CDR2 YNFKEQ.

V and J are TRBV19 and TRBJ1-1; D is unresolved. Trimming took 1 base from V and 4 from J, leaving 10 bases between them. The germline V gene has CDR1 LNHDA and CDR2 SQIVND (reference sequence). There are 14 residues in the CDR3. For the CDR3, the DNA is TGTGCCAGTAGTATAGGGTCAGGCCCCACTGAAGCTTTCTTT. It encodes CASSIGSGPTEAFF.

This clone was detected only once. The genes are TRBV13 and TRBJ2-2, with 12 bases fitting TRBD1. V lost 5 bases, J lost 3 bases, and 10 bases stayed unmatched. The CDR3 length is 18 residues. The germline V gene encodes CDR1 PRHDT and CDR2 FYEKMQ (reference sequence). The CDR3 DNA reads TGTGCCAGCAGCCATCCGGGACAGGGGGCCGGGGACACCGGGGAGCTGTTTTTT. This translates into CASSHPGQGAGDTGELFF.

V usage is TRBV20-1 and J usage is TRBJ2-6; 9 bases map to TRBD1. This CDR3 is built from 18 residues. CDR1 DFQATT and CDR2 SNEGSKA come from the germline V gene (reference sequence). Trimming at V came to 3 bases and at J to 0 bases, leaving 9 bases not matched to a gene. CDR3 in DNA: TGCAGTGCTAGTCAGTCGGGACAGGGAGACTCTGGGGCCAACGTCCTGACTTTC. Its translation: CSASQSGQGDSGANVLTF.

The CDR3 DNA reads as TGTGCCAGCAGCTTACAATTCACAGATACGCAGTATTTT. This codes for CASSLQFTDTQYF. The J gene is TRBJ2-3, the V gene TRBV7-3; D unresolved. This CDR3 has 13 amino acids. CDR1 is SGHTA, CDR2 FQGTGA, per germline. V was trimmed by 2 bases and J by 2 bases, leaving 5 bases between them.

The chain is built from TRBV7-2 and TRBJ2-1, with 7 bases aligning to TRBD2. The CDR3 has 14 residues. CDR1 and CDR2 from the germline V gene are SGHTA and FQGNSA. V trimming: 5 bases; J trimming: 10 bases; junction bases outside the gene matches: 11. CDR3 in DNA: TGTGCCAGCAGCCCCGTTGCGGGAGAGCGAGAGCAGTTCTTC. It encodes CASSPVAGEREQFF.

This chain connects TRBV18 to TRBJ1-6; perhaps TRBD1 as D (5 bases). CDR3 length equals 13 residues. Trimming left V 3 bases short and J 8 bases short, with 8 bases between. Germline-derived CDR1 and CDR2 are KGHSH and LQKENI. CDR3 region: CASSPQGDSPLHF. The CDR3 DNA follows: TGTGCCAGCTCACCTCAAGGGGATTCACCCCTCCACTTT.